This T cell receptor (beta chain) was recovered during a study of post-analysis software for immune sequencing data. Study background: Patients with relapsing-remitting, secondary progressive and progressive-relapsing multiple sclerosis courses were all represented.

Unique molecular identifiers were built into the TCR beta cDNA libraries. Each sample of about 0.95 to 11 million input T cells yielded around 500,000 cDNA molecules, so each molecule approximated one T cell. Each CDR3 protein gets one entry after TCRdb re-called the PCR reads with MiXCR. The sample consists of some 690,000 distinct CDR3 sequences, roughly three fifths of them appearing once. Overall study results and limits: Significantly lower normalized Chao1 diversity was found in patients with multiple sclerosis relative to controls. In patients, TRBV5-6, TRBV5-1 and TRBV20-1 belonged to four or five TRBV segments found more frequently than in controls. Same-batch samples co-clustered strongly by F measure.

V shed 4 bases and J shed 4 bases, with 29 bases lying between them. The CDR3 is 19 residues long. Germline CDR1 is SGDLS and CDR2 is YYNGEE. This clonotype was recorded at least ten times. What it binds is not known. The material sequenced was blood. The chain carries TRBV9 and TRBJ2-5; weak D call: TRBD2 (6 bases). This sequence originates from a girl aged 2 to 9 with multiple sclerosis. CDR3 sequence: CASSPFSGLASRGGETQYF. The CDR3 DNA follows: TGTGCCAGCAGCCCCTTTAGCGGCCTAGCGTCGAGGGGTGGAGAGACCCAGTACTTC. Based on the CDR3 plus reference TRBV9 and TRBJ2-5, the full variable domain is DSGVTQTPKHLITATGQRVTLRCSPRSGDLSVYWYQQSLDQGLQFLIQYYNGEERAKGNILERFSAQQFPDLHSELNLSSLELGDSALYFCASSPFSGLASRGGETQYFGPGTRLLVL.